This T cell receptor beta chain was sequenced in a study of response to subunit inactivated influenza vaccine. Study observations and caveats: Authors suggested each seasonal influenza vaccination recruits few new T cells.

This clonotype turned up a few times. Its specificity is not known. Each CDR3 protein gets one entry after TCRdb re-called the RT-PCR reads with MiXCR. Of 500,000 to 600,000 distinct CDR3 sequences in the sample, roughly 15% were seen once. The CDR3 is made up of 14 amino acids. Germline V gene lookup returns CDR1 MNHEY and CDR2 SMNVEV (reference sequence). With 6 bases removed from V and 0 bases from J, the gap between germline ends came to 10 bases. The sequence was collected from a man aged 45-60 years who received an inactivated influenza vaccine. Sequencing used PBMCs from blood, obtained roughly 13 days after vaccination. This chain uses TRBV27 with TRBJ2-3; D call uncertain. CDR3 residues: CASRGRPSTDTQYF. Written as DNA, the CDR3 is TGTGCCAGCAGGGGTAGACCTAGCACAGATACGCAGTATTTT.